The table lists the clone carrying this T cell receptor (beta chain) with many counts. No antigen is known for it. Time point reported: pre-sensitization, week 0. Sample treatment: therapeutic diphenylcyclopropenone sensitization with weekly scalp DPC. Alopecia patients between 18 and 70 years old and suitable for DPC were used as donors. The source of the sample is a study of human T cells and chemical hapten exposure. Trimming took off 8 bases at V and 6 bases at J, with 19 bases between the two ends. CDR1 and CDR2 from the germline V gene are MNHEY and SVGEGT. The length of the CDR3 is 14 residues. Under the authors' procedure: Per-sample TCR counts ranged from roughly 20,000 to 750,000, median about 90,000. One entry per CDR3 protein, called by TCRdb with MiXCR from the RACE reads. The authors' filters were not applied to this entry. The sample contains 90,000 or so distinct CDR3 sequences, around 7.9% of which appear only once.

Study-wide points: Sensitizing with DPC caused no change in TCRs above 1 in 1000 frequency.

The chain couples TRBV6-2 or TRBV6-3 to TRBJ1-2; D may be TRBD1 (6 bases). This material consisted of whole blood, taken in connection with sensitization to the hapten diphenylcyclopropenone (DPC). The TCR was taken from a man aged 35 to 55 with alopecia areata. Some clones in this sample may be carry-over from other donors' samples. The CDR3 is CASSRRQGLNGYTF. In nucleotides, the CDR3 is TGTGCCAGCTCTCGACGGCAGGGGCTGAATGGCTACACCTTC.